A single sample is the source of the 12 T cell receptor beta chains below, sequenced in a study of neurological immune-mediated disorders. TCRdb processed the 5' RACE reads anew with MiXCR; each CDR3 protein has one entry. The sample lists some 87,000 distinct CDR3 sequences; about 5% were seen once. The time point: longitudinal time-point 2. Sequenced sample: PBMCs. The origin of the receptors is an older woman with multiple sclerosis.

This clonotype was detected many times. This chain joins TRBV29-1 and TRBJ1-5; D gene uncertain. Germline V CDR1 and CDR2: SQVTM, ANQGSEA. The CDR3 is made up of 10 amino acids. With 4 bases removed from V and 6 bases from J, the gap between germline ends came to 4 bases. CDR3: CSVGGQPQHF. In DNA, the CDR3 is TGCAGCGTTGGTGGTCAGCCCCAGCATTTT.

This clonotype appeared many times. The chain carries TRBV20-1 and TRBJ1-1; 8 nucleotides match TRBD1. J gave up 0 bases and V 4 bases, and 13 bases lay outside the gene matches. This CDR3 region has 17 residues. Germline CDR1 reads DFQATT; CDR2 reads SNEGSKA (reference sequence). The CDR3 loop is CSAIGPSRGRVNTEAFF. As DNA, the CDR3 is TGCAGTGCTATCGGACCGAGCAGGGGGCGTGTGAACACTGAAGCTTTCTTT.

This clonotype was detected many times. This chain uses TRBV5-1 with TRBJ2-1; 8 nucleotides line up with TRBD1. V lost 3 bases and J lost 5; bases outside the gene matches: 4. The CDR3 spans 14 residues. Germline V gene data show CDR1 as SGHRS and CDR2 as YFSETQ. In DNA, the CDR3 is TGCGCCAGCAGCTGGCGACAGGGGCACAATGAGCAGTTCTTC. This gives the protein CASSWRQGHNEQFF.

This clonotype was counted ten times or more. This chain links TRBV20-1 with TRBJ2-3; D unresolved. The CDR3 is 12 residues long. The germline V and J ends were trimmed by 0 bases and 10 bases, with 11 bases remaining between them. CDR1 and CDR2 from the germline V gene are DFQATT and SNEGSKA (reference sequence). CDR3 residues: CSAREGLLAQYF. DNA for the CDR3: TGCAGTGCTAGAGAGGGCCTCCTGGCGCAGTATTTT.

This clonotype was found many times. This chain joins TRBV11-2 and TRBJ1-2, with D unclear. V gave up 8 bases and J gave up 5 bases, with 12 bases separating them. The CDR3 is 12 amino acids. Per germline, CDR1 SGHAT and CDR2 FQNNGV. CDR3 amino acids: CASGRNWYGYTF. For the CDR3, the DNA is TGTGCCAGCGGCAGGAACTGGTATGGCTACACCTTC.

This clonotype was seen ten or more times. The V and J genes are TRBV20-1 and TRBJ1-1; tentatively, D is TRBD1 (5 bases). This CDR3 has 12 residues. Germline lookup yields CDR1 DFQATT and CDR2 SNEGSKA (reference sequence). Deletions cut 3 bases from V and 7 bases from J, with 12 bases between. The CDR3: CSASRDRDEAFF. The CDR3 DNA reads TGCAGTGCTAGCCGGGACCGCGATGAAGCTTTCTTT.

This clonotype occurred many times. V gene TRBV6-5 combines with J gene TRBJ2-7; TRBD1 matches at 9 bases. This CDR3 has 15 residues. CDR1 and CDR2 from the germline V gene are MNHEY and SVGAGI. V lost 0 bases and J lost 6; bases outside the gene matches: 6. The CDR3 sequence: CASSYSRDRVVEQYF. The CDR3 DNA reads as TGTGCCAGCAGTTACTCTCGGGACAGGGTCGTCGAGCAGTACTTC.

This clonotype showed up many times. The rearrangement links TRBV5-6 to TRBJ2-7; TRBD2 might be the D (5 bases). This CDR3 is built from 16 residues. The germline V and J ends were trimmed by 4 bases and 0 bases, with 17 bases remaining between them. CDR1 SGHDT and CDR2 YYEEEE come from the germline V gene. In nucleotides, the CDR3 is TGTGCCAGCAGCCACCGACGACGGGGAAGCTCCTACGAGCAGTACTTC. It translates to CASSHRRRGSSYEQYF.

A remark on this clonotype: A much larger clone differs by one base, so this may be a read error. This chain links TRBV15 with TRBJ2-1; 9 positions agree with TRBD2. The CDR3 spans 15 residues. Per germline, CDR1 LNHNV and CDR2 YYDKDF (reference sequence). The V and J ends lost 5 bases and 7 bases, in that order; junction bases with no gene match: 9. This CDR3 reads CATSGGLAGDNEQFF. DNA for the CDR3: TGTGCCACCAGCGGAGGTTTAGCGGGGGATAATGAGCAGTTCTTC.

The sample holds a few counts of this clonotype. The chain employs TRBV5-1 and TRBJ1-5; D not certain. V lost 0 bases and J lost 5, with 6 bases in between. The germline CDR1 and CDR2 sequences are SGHRS and YFSETQ. The CDR3 covers 13 residues. Written as DNA, the CDR3 is TGCGCCAGCAGCTTGGGCCCCGATCAGCCCCAGCATTTT. As protein: CASSLGPDQPQHF.

This clonotype was observed many times. One junction end disagrees with the germline gene, perhaps due to a read error. This sequence joins TRBV5-1 and TRBJ2-2; D remains unclear. This CDR3 has 14 amino acids. Germline CDR1 and CDR2: SGHRS and YFSETQ. The CDR3 loop reads CASSVPAQSGELFF. The CDR3 region has the DNA TGCGCCAGCAGCGTACCCGCCCAGTCCGGAGAGCTGTTTTTT. The complete variable domain, with remaining parts taken from reference TRBV5-1 and TRBJ2-2, reads KAGVTQTPRYLIKTRGQQVTLSCSPISGHRSVSWYQQTPGQGLQFLFEYFSETQRNKGNFPGRFSGRQFSNSRSEMNVSTLELGDSALYLCASSVPAQSGELFFGEGSRLTVL.

This clonotype showed up just a few times. In DNA form, the CDR3 reads TGTGCCAGCAGCCAAGAGTGGGGAAACGGGGAGCTGTTTTTT. Translating gives CASSQEWGNGELFF. The chain has TRBV4-2 and TRBJ2-2; D ambiguous. The V gene lost 0 bases and the J gene lost 7 bases, with 9 bases spanning the gap. The CDR3 contains 14 residues. The germline CDR1 and CDR2 sequences are LGHNA and YNFKEQ.